These 15 T cell receptor beta chains came from one sample sequenced in a study of T cell responses to AZD1222 COVID-19 vaccine (dated by TCRdb to about 2021). Library generation was performed with the immunoSEQ multiplex PCR assay. TCRdb's version of the immuneACCESS table is confined to in-frame rearrangements and falls short of the full clone set. An unresolved V gene accounts for under half of the shortfall where checked; the remainder is of unknown origin. This sample comprises roughly 120,000 clones, 70% to 90% of them detected only once. The ten most abundant clones make up around 3.8% of the sample. Read against the paper, the sample's time point label means: about 28 days (+/-7) after the second vaccine dose. This specimen was peripheral blood, taken 28 days after the second AZD1222 dose. These receptors came from an adult who received the AZD1222 COVID-19 vaccine.

This clone has just one count. This sequence joins TRBV7-9 and TRBJ1-3, with 9 bases lining up with TRBD1. With V trimmed by 5 bases and J by 0 bases, 11 bases remained unmatched. The CDR3 consists of 18 residues. The germline gives CDR1 SEHNR, CDR2 FQNEAQ (reference sequence). The CDR3 protein is CASSAKPSTGGSGNTIYF. The CDR3, as DNA: TGTGCCAGCAGCGCCAAACCGTCGACAGGGGGCTCTGGAAACACCATATATTTT.

The V call is TRBV5-5, the J call TRBJ2-1; D possibly matches TRBD1 or TRBD2 (6 bases each). The V end lost 5 bases, the J end lost 10 bases, and 13 bases lay between the germline ends. The CDR3 is 12 residues long. Germline V lookup: CDR1 SGHKS, CDR2 YYEKEE (reference sequence). The CDR3 loop is CASRVQGGEQFF. The CDR3 DNA sequence: TGTGCCAGCAGGGTACAGGGAGGAGAGCAGTTCTTC.

The chain carries TRBV6-5 and TRBJ1-2; D not certain. CDR3 size: 13 residues. V dropped 8 bases and J dropped 0 bases, with 10 bases sitting between them. Germline assignment: CDR1 MNHEY and CDR2 SVGAGI. For the CDR3, the DNA is TGTGCCAGCTTATTGGGCGCTAACTATGGCTACACCTTC. Protein: CASLLGANYGYTF.

J is TRBJ1-2 and V is TRBV7-8; D is unresolved. Germline assignment: CDR1 SGHVS and CDR2 FQNEAQ. Deletions cut 1 base from V and 4 bases from J, with 16 bases between. The CDR3 runs 16 residues. The CDR3: CASSLVGRAGTYGYTF. Written as DNA, the CDR3 is TGTGCCAGCAGCTTAGTCGGGCGGGCAGGAACCTATGGCTACACCTTC.

This clone was recorded once. The chain links TRBV7-2 to TRBJ2-5, with TRBD2 matching over 14 bases. Germline V lookup: CDR1 SGHTA, CDR2 FQGNSA. The CDR3 is 18 residues long. Trimming took 4 bases from V and 0 from J; bases not matched to a gene: 7. The CDR3 loop is CASSWGLAGATYQETQYF. For the CDR3, the DNA is TGTGCCAGCAGCTGGGGACTAGCGGGGGCGACGTACCAAGAGACCCAGTACTTC.

This sequence joins TRBV1 and TRBJ2-2; the table names TRBD2, a call not compared with the DNA. TRBV1 is a listed pseudogene. CDR3 length equals 18 residues. In nucleotides, the CDR3 is TGCACCAGCAGCCACCCTTCTCTCGACTGCTACCACACCGGGGAGCTGTTTTTT. Translated, it gives CTSSHPSLDCYHTGELFF.

This sequence joins TRBV6-5 and TRBJ2-1, with D unclear. Trimming left V 2 bases short and J 9 bases short, with 17 bases between. This CDR3 comprises 15 residues. The germline gives CDR1 MNHEY, CDR2 SVGAGI. Here the CDR3 DNA reads TGTGCCAGCAGTTACAGGCTAGGCCCTCTGGTTGAGCAGTTCTTC. This encodes CASSYRLGPLVEQFF.

This chain links TRBV5-4 with TRBJ1-1, with D possibly matching TRBD1 (6 bases). The V end lost 4 bases, the J end lost 0 bases, and 13 bases lay between the germline ends. This CDR3 contains 15 residues. Germline V CDR1 and CDR2: SGHNT, YYREEE (reference sequence). CDR3 nucleotide sequence: TGTGCCAGCAGCCAAGGACAGTATATGAACACTGAAGCTTTCTTT. Translation gives CASSQGQYMNTEAFF.

The gene calls are TRBV27 and TRBJ2-3; 8 nucleotides align to TRBD2. The CDR3 has 15 residues. The V gene's germline CDR1 is MNHEY and CDR2 SMNVEV (reference sequence). V lost 7 bases, J lost 3 bases, and 9 bases stayed unmatched. CDR3 sequence: CASTQPGGATDTQYF. The CDR3 bases are TGTGCCAGCACCCAGCCCGGGGGGGCGACAGATACGCAGTATTTT.

The gene calls are TRBV19 and TRBJ1-6; TRBD1 matches 8 bases. With V trimmed by 4 bases and J by 9 bases, 8 bases remained unmatched. The CDR3 runs 15 residues. CDR1 and CDR2 from the germline V gene are LNHDA and SQIVND (reference sequence). The CDR3: CASSTGQASGSPLHF. The CDR3 nucleotides are TGTGCCAGTAGTACGGGACAGGCTTCGGGTTCACCCCTCCACTTT.

V usage is TRBV27 and J usage is TRBJ1-4; D uncertain. The germline V and J ends were trimmed by 7 bases and 0 bases, with 15 bases remaining between them. The CDR3 contains 16 residues. Per germline, CDR1 MNHEY and CDR2 SMNVEV (reference sequence). CDR3 protein: CASKTSTDPTNEKLFF. CDR3 sequence (DNA): TGTGCCAGCAAAACATCGACGGACCCAACTAATGAAAAACTGTTTTTT.

This chain links TRBV4-3 with TRBJ1-1; D remains ambiguous. Germline V gene data show CDR1 as LGHNA and CDR2 as YSLEER. Between the trimmed V and J ends, which lost 0 bases and 1 base, there was a span of 6 bases. This CDR3 contains 14 residues. The CDR3 reads CASSQDIGNTEAFF. The CDR3 region has the DNA TGCGCCAGCAGCCAAGATATCGGGAACACTGAAGCTTTCTTT.

The chain has TRBV10-1 and TRBJ1-2; D not resolved. The CDR3 has 13 residues. Germline V lookup: CDR1 WNHNN, CDR2 SYGVQD (reference sequence). V was shortened by 3 bases and J by 6 bases, with 11 bases between the two germline ends. The chain's CDR3 is CASSDGRENGYTF. In nucleotides, the CDR3 is TGCGCCAGCAGTGATGGGAGAGAGAATGGCTACACCTTC.

This chain uses TRBV6-4 with TRBJ1-2; D call uncertain. The V gene lost 10 bases and the J gene lost 1 base, with 13 bases spanning the gap. This CDR3 comprises 13 residues. Germline lookup yields CDR1 MRHNA and CDR2 SNTAGT. CDR3 bases: TGTGCCAACCAGTGTCCCCTTAACTATGGCTACACCTTC. It encodes CANQCPLNYGYTF.

This clone was detected a few times. The chain employs TRBV30 and TRBJ1-5; the D is unclear. CDR1 is GTSNPN and CDR2 is SVGIG in the germline V gene (reference sequence). The CDR3 is made up of 14 amino acids. The germline V and J ends were trimmed by 0 bases and 1 base, with 7 bases remaining between them. In nucleotides, the CDR3 is TGTGCCTGGAGTGTTGGGGAAAGCAATCAGCCCCAGCATTTT. Translating it yields CAWSVGESNQPQHF.